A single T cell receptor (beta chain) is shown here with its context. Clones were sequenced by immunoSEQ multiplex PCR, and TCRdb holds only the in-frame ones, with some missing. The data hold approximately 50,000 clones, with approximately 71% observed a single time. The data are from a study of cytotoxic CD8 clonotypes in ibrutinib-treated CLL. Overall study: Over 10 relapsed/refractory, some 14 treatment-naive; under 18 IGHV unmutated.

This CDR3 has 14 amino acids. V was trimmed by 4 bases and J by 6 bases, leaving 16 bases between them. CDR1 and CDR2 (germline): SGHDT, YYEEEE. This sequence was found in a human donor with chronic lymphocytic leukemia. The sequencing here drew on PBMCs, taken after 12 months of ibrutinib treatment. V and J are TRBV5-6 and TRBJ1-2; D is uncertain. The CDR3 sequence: CASSHQWPGDGYTF. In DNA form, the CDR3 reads TGTGCCAGCAGCCATCAGTGGCCGGGTGATGGCTACACCTTC. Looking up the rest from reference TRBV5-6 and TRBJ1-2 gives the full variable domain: DAGVTQSPTHLIKTRGQQVTLRCSPKSGHDTVSWYQQALGQGPQFIFQYYEEEERQRGNFPDRFSGHQFPNYSSELNVNALLLGDSALYLCASSHQWPGDGYTFGSGTRLTVV.